The next 10 T cell receptor beta chains were all read from a single sample in a study of cytomegalovirus exposure and HLA in healthy donors. A multiplex PCR was run with 60 Vbeta primers and 13 Jbeta primers. TCRdb keeps only in-frame clones here, not all; method: immunoSEQ multiplex PCR. Of approximately 100,000 clones detected, more than 60% appear once; the ten largest clones hold about a sixth. Sequencing used PBMCs. Receptors were obtained from a man between 60 and 75 years old in good health and CMV-seropositive.

With respect to this clone: Germline is not matched at one junction end, which may reflect a read error. The genes are TRBV7-9 and TRBJ2-2, with TRBD1 as a possible D gene (6 bases). This CDR3 comprises 15 residues. Germline CDR1 and CDR2: SEHNR and FQNEAQ (reference sequence). As DNA, the CDR3 is TGTTCCAGCAGCCGAGGGGGTCTAAACACCGGGGAGCTGTTTTTT. This sequence encodes CSSSRGGLNTGELFF.

This clone was found once. This chain joins TRBV23-1 and TRBJ1-2; D call uncertain. TRBV23-1 falls under the ORF class, with uncertain function. The ends were cut back, 3 bases at V and 4 bases at J, with 12 bases in the middle. The CDR3 loop spans 14 amino acids. The chain's CDR3 is CASSQVQAAYGYTF. Written as DNA, the CDR3 is TGCGCCAGCAGTCAGGTGCAGGCCGCCTATGGCTACACCTTC.

V gene TRBV9 combines with J gene TRBJ1-1; 9 nucleotides match TRBD1. J lost 4 bases, V lost 4 bases, and 8 bases had no gene match. Germline values: CDR1 SGDLS, CDR2 YYNGEE. CDR3 size: 15 residues. CDR3 nucleotides: TGTGCCAGCAGCCCCCGGACAGGGGTGGGCACTGAAGCTTTCTTT. It codes for CASSPRTGVGTEAFF.

This chain joins TRBV5-1 and TRBJ2-2; D unclear. Trimming removed 4 bases at V and 5 bases at J, with 12 bases between. CDR3 length: 14 residues. Germline V CDR1 and CDR2: SGHRS, YFSETQ. The DNA for the CDR3 is TGCGCCAGCAGCCCCTCAATCACTACCGGGGAGCTGTTTTTT. This gives the protein CASSPSITTGELFF.

The count of this clone is one. This chain joins TRBV28 and TRBJ2-7, with 10 positions matching TRBD2. With V trimmed by 6 bases and J by 0 bases, 2 bases remained unmatched. The germline V gene encodes CDR1 MDHEN and CDR2 SYDVKM. This CDR3 has 14 amino acids. This CDR3 reads CASSLAGASYEQYF. CDR3 nucleotides: TGTGCCAGCAGCCTAGCGGGGGCCTCCTACGAGCAGTACTTC.

The V gene is TRBV13, the J gene TRBJ1-2; 10 bases match TRBD1. The V and J ends lost 3 bases and 0 bases, in that order; junction bases with no gene match: 7. Per germline, CDR1 PRHDT and CDR2 FYEKMQ (reference sequence). CDR3 length: 17 amino acids. Here the CDR3 DNA reads TGTGCCAGCAGCTTGGGACAGGGGTATGGGTCTAACTATGGCTACACCTTC. Translating gives CASSLGQGYGSNYGYTF.

This clone was found once. V gene TRBV2 combines with J gene TRBJ2-1, with 7 bases aligning to TRBD2. The CDR3 loop spans 15 amino acids. Germline V gene data show CDR1 as SNHLY and CDR2 as FYNNEI. Losses at the gene ends were 6 bases for V and 0 bases for J; bases not matched to a gene: 5. The CDR3, as DNA: TGTGCCAGCAGCCCTCAGCGGGGCTCCTACAATGAGCAGTTCTTC. It encodes CASSPQRGSYNEQFF. The full variable domain, with the rest looked up from reference TRBV2 and TRBJ2-1, is EPEVTQTPSHQVTQMGQEVILRCVPISNHLYFYWYRQILGQKVEFLVSFYNNEISEKSEIFDDQFSVERPDGSNFTLKIRSTKLEDSAMYFCASSPQRGSYNEQFFGPGTRLTVL.

This chain joins TRBV7-6 and TRBJ1-5; no clear D gene. Germline assignment: CDR1 SGHVS and CDR2 FNYEAQ. CDR3 length equals 14 residues. The V end was cut by 5 bases, the J end by 6 bases, with 14 bases between. The CDR3, as DNA: TGTGCCAGCAGCCTAAGCCCGGGGTCTCAGCCCCAGCATTTT. This translates into CASSLSPGSQPQHF.

This clone was counted a single time. The rearrangement links TRBV4-1 to TRBJ2-2, with D maybe TRBD2 (6 bases). V gave up 5 bases and J gave up 6 bases, with 10 bases separating them. Looked up from germline, CDR1 is MGHRA and CDR2 is YSYEKL. This CDR3 is 13 amino acids long. The CDR3 here is CASSLRGPGELFF. The CDR3 DNA reads TGCGCCAGCAGCTTGCGGGGACCCGGGGAGCTGTTTTTT.

The rearrangement joins TRBV2 to TRBJ2-3; TRBD2 might be the D (5 bases). Germline V gives CDR1 SNHLY, CDR2 FYNNEI. CDR3 length: 14 residues. Trimming left V 3 bases short and J 3 bases short, with 10 bases between. The CDR3 spells CASSEGRGTDTQYF. The CDR3 bases are TGTGCCAGCAGTGAGGGGAGAGGAACAGATACGCAGTATTTT. The full variable domain, completed using reference TRBV2 and TRBJ2-3, is EPEVTQTPSHQVTQMGQEVILRCVPISNHLYFYWYRQILGQKVEFLVSFYNNEISEKSEIFDDQFSVERPDGSNFTLKIRSTKLEDSAMYFCASSEGRGTDTQYFGPGTRLTVL.